This TCR beta chain was identified during a study of post-analysis software for immune sequencing data. Whole-study findings and limits: Batch-mates among the samples co-clustered strongly by F measure. Comparison with controls showed significantly lower normalized Chao1 diversity in multiple sclerosis patients. Five or six TRBV segments, TRBV5-6, TRBV5-1 and TRBV20-1 among them, were found more frequent in patients than controls.

Germline CDR1 is SQVTM and CDR2 is ANQGSEA. The V gene lost 8 bases and the J gene lost 4 bases, with 9 bases spanning the gap. This CDR3 spans 11 amino acids. The library was made from cDNA and included unique molecular identifiers. TCRdb ran MiXCR on the PCR reads and lists one entry per CDR3 protein. Of roughly 200,000 distinct CDR3 sequences detected, approximately 30% appear once; the ten largest clones hold around 3.7%. Regarding this clonotype: Antigen unknown.

The receptor was isolated from a girl under 18 with multiple sclerosis. The sample comprised blood. This rearrangement joins TRBV29-1 to TRBJ2-1; D is ambiguous. The CDR3 spells CSPVFYNEQFF. DNA of the CDR3: TGCAGCCCGGTTTTTTACAATGAGCAGTTCTTC.